Listed below are T cell receptor beta chains from one sample, sequenced in a study of blood T cells in healthy people across ages. TCRdb analysed the 5' RACE reads with MiXCR anew, one entry per CDR3 protein. The sample consists of about 1 million distinct CDR3 sequences, less than 25% of them appearing once. These records were also assigned to another study, of T cells of mothers and their children.

Source material: blood. The receptors were gathered from a girl aged 2-10 years in good health. Both conserved end residues are part of each CDR3. The order of the fields is J gene, D gene, clone size, V gene, CDR3 protein, CDR3 DNA. A D gene is named only where the DNA matches it firmly. Size is stated for part of the rows, as once, few or many counts, or as a class when the clone is expanded.

J: TRBJ2-4
D: -
size: few
V: TRBV7-8
CDR3: CASSLNHPTKNIQYF
DNA: TGTGCCAGCAGCCTCAATCATCCAACCAAAAACATTCAGTACTTC

J: TRBJ2-7
D: TRBD2
size: -
V: TRBV5-5
CDR3: CASSLVLAGAGVSYEQYF
DNA: TGTGCCAGCAGCTTGGTTCTAGCGGGAGCAGGGGTGTCCTACGAGCAGTACTTC

J: TRBJ2-4
D: -
size: few
V: TRBV5-5
CDR3: CASSFGLGKDGINIQYF
DNA: TGTGCCAGCAGCTTCGGGTTAGGGAAAGATGGGATTAACATTCAGTACTTC

J: TRBJ2-4
D: -
size: -
V: TRBV9
CDR3: CASSPRPGERQNIQYF
DNA: TGTGCCAGCAGCCCACGCCCAGGGGAACGTCAAAACATTCAGTACTTC

J: TRBJ2-1
D: -
size: few
V: TRBV19
CDR3: CASSITGVYNEQFF
DNA: TGTGCCAGTAGTATAACGGGGGTTTACAATGAGCAGTTCTTC

J: TRBJ2-2
D: -
size: few
V: TRBV9
CDR3: CASTSQNRFAGELFF
DNA: TGTGCCAGCACCTCCCAGAATCGATTCGCCGGGGAGCTGTTTTTT

J: TRBJ2-1
D: TRBD2
size: -
V: TRBV5-1
CDR3: CASSPGGGGHNEQFF
DNA: TGCGCCAGCAGCCCGGGGGGGGGAGGCCACAATGAGCAGTTCTTC

J: TRBJ1-3
D: -
size: -
V: TRBV4-3
CDR3: CASSQDLDASGNTIYF
DNA: TGCGCCAGCAGCCAAGATCTGGATGCTTCAGGAAACACCATATATTTT

J: TRBJ2-5
D: TRBD2
size: few
V: TRBV20-1
CDR3: CSAARTSGQETQYF
DNA: TGCAGTGCCGCAAGGACTAGCGGCCAAGAGACCCAGTACTTC

J: TRBJ1-5
D: -
size: few
V: TRBV25-1
CDR3: CASSDWNQPQHF
DNA: TGTGCCAGCAGTGATTGGAATCAGCCCCAGCATTTT

J: TRBJ1-4
D: TRBD1
size: -
V: TRBV20-1
CDR3: CSARVGQFNNEKLFF
DNA: TGCAGTGCTAGAGTGGGACAGTTCAATAATGAAAAACTGTTTTTT

J: TRBJ2-1
D: -
size: few
V: TRBV20-1
CDR3: CSAKGLGDNEQFF
DNA: TGCAGTGCTAAGGGACTGGGAGACAATGAGCAGTTCTTC

J: TRBJ2-7
D: TRBD2
size: -
V: TRBV29-1
CDR3: CSARVTSGQGEQYF
DNA: TGCAGCGCCCGGGTGACTAGCGGGCAGGGCGAGCAGTACTTC

J: TRBJ1-1
D: -
size: -
V: TRBV21-1
CDR3: CASTHNTASEAFF
DNA: TGTGCCAGCACCCATAATACAGCATCTGAAGCTTTCTTT

J: TRBJ2-4
D: TRBD1
size: few
V: TRBV28
CDR3: CASSPETGAQGNIQYF
DNA: TGTGCCAGCAGTCCTGAGACAGGGGCCCAGGGAAACATTCAGTACTTC

J: TRBJ1-2
D: -
size: few
V: TRBV29-1
CDR3: CSVSEINYGYTF
DNA: TGCAGCGTTTCTGAGATTAACTATGGCTACACCTTC

J: TRBJ2-3
D: -
size: few
V: TRBV7-2
CDR3: CASSWTISVTDTQYF
DNA: TGTGCCAGCAGCTGGACTATAAGTGTCACAGATACGCAGTATTTT

J: TRBJ2-4
D: TRBD1
size: few
V: TRBV12-3/TRBV12-4
CDR3: CASSFPGQIFIQYF
DNA: TGTGCCAGCAGTTTTCCGGGACAGATCTTCATTCAGTACTTC

J: TRBJ2-2
D: -
size: -
V: TRBV29-1
CDR3: CSPGRKGDPTGELFF
DNA: TGCAGCCCGGGGCGGAAGGGGGACCCCACCGGGGAGCTGTTTTTT

J: TRBJ2-5
D: TRBD1
size: -
V: TRBV20-1
CDR3: CSAWDRVETQYF
DNA: TGCAGTGCCTGGGACAGGGTGGAGACCCAGTACTTC

J: TRBJ2-5
D: -
size: -
V: TRBV9
CDR3: CASSVGVAEETQYF
DNA: TGTGCCAGCAGCGTTGGGGTAGCGGAAGAGACCCAGTACTTC

J: TRBJ1-6
D: -
size: -
V: TRBV15
CDR3: CATKGSYNSPLHF
DNA: TGTGCCACCAAGGGCTCCTATAATTCACCCCTCCACTTT

J: TRBJ2-7
D: -
size: -
V: TRBV6-1
CDR3: CASSTLAGVKIYEQYF
DNA: TGTGCCAGCAGTACATTAGCCGGGGTTAAAATCTACGAGCAGTACTTC

J: TRBJ1-2
D: -
size: -
V: TRBV12-3/TRBV12-4
CDR3: CASSLPDPNYGYTF
DNA: TGTGCCAGCAGTTTGCCAGACCCTAACTATGGCTACACCTTC

J: TRBJ2-3
D: TRBD2
size: few
V: TRBV20-1
CDR3: CSAQGLARGVSTDTQYF
DNA: TGCAGTGCGCAAGGACTAGCTCGGGGTGTCTCTACAGATACGCAGTATTTT

J: TRBJ2-7
D: -
size: -
V: TRBV4-3
CDR3: CASSQERRSYEQYF
DNA: TGCGCCAGCAGCCAAGAGAGGCGGTCCTACGAGCAGTACTTC

J: TRBJ2-1
D: TRBD2
size: -
V: TRBV7-9
CDR3: CASSPGRSYSTYANNEQFF
DNA: TGTGCCAGCAGCCCCGGGAGGTCCTACTCTACCTATGCGAACAATGAGCAGTTCTTC

J: TRBJ1-2
D: -
size: -
V: TRBV7-3
CDR3: CDSSLLPQGGYTF
DNA: TGTGACAGCAGCTTACTCCCTCAAGGGGGCTACACCTTC

J: TRBJ1-1
D: -
size: once
V: TRBV12-3/TRBV12-4
CDR3: CASSVGQFNTVAFF
DNA: TGTGCCAGCAGTGTCGGACAGTTCAACACTGTAGCTTTCTTT

J: TRBJ2-7
D: TRBD1
size: -
V: TRBV7-2
CDR3: CASRAGTAIYEQYF
DNA: TGTGCCAGCCGTGCCGGGACAGCAATCTACGAGCAGTACTTC

J: TRBJ2-1
D: -
size: -
V: TRBV28
CDR3: CASTRNPYSYNEQFF
DNA: TGTGCCAGCACTAGAAACCCCTACTCCTACAATGAGCAGTTCTTC

J: TRBJ2-4
D: -
size: many
V: TRBV7-2
CDR3: CASSSTLGKNIQYF
DNA: TGTGCCAGCAGCTCAACGTTGGGAAAAAACATTCAGTACTTC

J: TRBJ2-1
D: -
size: -
V: TRBV6-2/TRBV6-3
CDR3: CASSYWDRSYNEQFF
DNA: TGTGCCAGCAGCTATTGGGACCGCTCCTACAATGAGCAGTTCTTC

J: TRBJ1-1
D: -
size: few
V: TRBV20-1
CDR3: CSASVQGTEAFF
DNA: TGCAGTGCTAGTGTGCAGGGTACTGAAGCTTTCTTT

J: TRBJ2-1
D: -
size: few
V: TRBV29-1
CDR3: CSVFSVFREQFF
DNA: TGCAGCGTTTTTTCGGTTTTTCGGGAGCAGTTCTTC

J: TRBJ1-2
D: -
size: -
V: TRBV7-9
CDR3: CASSLATSLGGYTF
DNA: TGTGCCAGCAGCTTAGCCACGTCGTTGGGTGGCTACACCTTC

J: TRBJ2-5
D: TRBD2
size: -
V: TRBV28
CDR3: CASSLTAGGTLDTQYF
DNA: TGTGCCAGCAGTTTAACAGCGGGAGGGACCTTAGACACCCAGTACTTC

J: TRBJ1-2
D: -
size: -
V: TRBV15
CDR3: CATSAPNYGYTF
DNA: TGTGCCACCAGCGCGCCTAACTATGGCTACACCTTC

J: TRBJ2-3
D: -
size: -
V: TRBV28
CDR3: CDSSSILGNTDTQYF
DNA: TGTGACAGCAGTTCAATCCTAGGGAACACAGATACGCAGTATTTT

J: TRBJ2-5
D: -
size: -
V: TRBV7-2
CDR3: CASSHDRMMGTQYF
DNA: TGTGCCAGCAGCCACGACAGGATGATGGGGACCCAGTACTTC

J: TRBJ1-1
D: -
size: -
V: TRBV6-1
CDR3: CATSRRPQLGNTEAFF
DNA: TGTGCCACTAGCAGGAGGCCCCAACTCGGGAACACTGAAGCTTTCTTT

J: TRBJ1-6
D: TRBD1
size: -
V: TRBV7-9
CDR3: CASSLGQGEELHF
DNA: TGTGCCAGCAGCCTGGGACAGGGCGAGGAGCTCCACTTT

J: TRBJ2-3
D: TRBD2
size: few
V: TRBV7-9
CDR3: CASREAGDLDTQYF
DNA: TGTGCCAGCCGCGAGGCGGGAGACTTGGATACGCAGTATTTT

J: TRBJ2-1
D: TRBD2
size: few
V: TRBV4-1
CDR3: CASSQPGTRHNEQFF
DNA: TGCGCCAGCAGCCAACCCGGGACTAGACACAATGAGCAGTTCTTC

J: TRBJ1-2
D: -
size: few
V: TRBV7-2
CDR3: CASSFTATVNNYGYTF
DNA: TGTGCCAGCAGCTTTACGGCAACGGTGAATAACTATGGCTACACCTTC

J: TRBJ1-2
D: TRBD1
size: few
V: TRBV7-9
CDR3: CASSPRTGANYGYTF
DNA: TGTGCCAGCAGCCCCCGGACAGGGGCTAACTATGGCTACACCTTC

J: TRBJ2-2
D: -
size: few
V: TRBV27
CDR3: CASSIRGLNTGELFF
DNA: TGTGCCAGCAGTATAAGGGGCCTCAACACCGGGGAGCTGTTTTTT

J: TRBJ2-7
D: -
size: -
V: TRBV27
CDR3: CASKLEWGTRGYEQHF
DNA: TGTGCCAGCAAACTTGAGTGGGGGACACGCGGCTACGAGCAGCACTTC

J: TRBJ2-1
D: TRBD1
size: -
V: TRBV14
CDR3: CASSQDPLPAPDRGLRNEQFF
DNA: TGTGCCAGCAGCCAAGATCCTCTCCCCGCCCCCGACAGGGGTCTCCGCAATGAGCAGTTCTTC

J: TRBJ2-1
D: -
size: -
V: TRBV21-1
CDR3: CASSKASGQGINEQFF
DNA: TGTGCCAGCAGCAAAGCCAGCGGGCAGGGGATCAATGAGCAGTTCTTC

J: TRBJ2-5
D: -
size: few
V: TRBV28
CDR3: CASSRTRGETQYF
DNA: TGTGCCAGCAGTAGAACCAGAGGGGAGACCCAGTACTTC

J: TRBJ1-2
D: -
size: few
V: TRBV6-5
CDR3: CASSYSRQVNGYTF
DNA: TGTGCCAGCAGTTACTCGAGACAGGTCAATGGCTACACCTTC

J: TRBJ2-1
D: -
size: few
V: TRBV27
CDR3: CASILYNEQFF
DNA: TGTGCCAGCATTTTGTATAATGAGCAGTTCTTC

J: TRBJ2-3
D: -
size: -
V: TRBV11-1
CDR3: CASSPSGSGEYF
DNA: TGTGCCAGCAGCCCGTCGGGGTCAGGAGAGTATTTT